This T cell receptor beta chain was profiled in a study of regulatory T cells in long-lasting Graves disease. Study results and caveats: Persistent disease samples used TRBV28, TRBJ1-2 and TRBJ2-5 preferentially.

The ends were cut back, 8 bases at V and 0 bases at J, with 10 bases in the middle. This CDR3 has 13 residues. Germline V gene data show CDR1 as SGHRS and CDR2 as YFSETQ. The sample's time point: newly diagnosed GD, antithyroid drugs for less than 3 months. The authors made the TCR library using RNA they extracted from PBMCs. With iRepertoire HTBI primers and Arm-PCR of CDR3 regions, TCR beta libraries were built. TCRdb reprocessed the multiplex PCR reads with MiXCR, giving one entry per CDR3 protein. The repertoire has 550,000 to 650,000 distinct CDR3 sequences, roughly 16% of them found once; the top ten carry 9.5% to 15%. In its sample, this clonotype was seen a few times. Antigen unknown. These data were likewise used in another study, on T cells in Graves' hyperthyroidism and ophthalmopathy.

The receptor was isolated from a man aged 18 to 29 with Graves disease. Sequences were derived from peripheral blood mononuclear cells (PBMCs), sampled at new diagnosis, from a patient treated with antithyroid drugs. This sequence joins TRBV5-1 and TRBJ2-3, with D hard to call. The CDR3 nucleotides read TGCGCCAGTGGTCCGTTCAGCACAGATACGCAGTATTTT. It yields the protein CASGPFSTDTQYF.